This T cell receptor beta chain stems from a study of OX40 agonist ivuxolimab in advanced cancers. Study at large: Ivuxolimab doses were 0.01, 0.1, 0.3, 1.5, 3 or 10 mg/kg every 2 weeks.

The protocol was immunoSEQ multiplex PCR, while the TCRdb copy is restricted to in-frame clones and leaves out a portion. Among just under 60,000 clones listed, around 90% were seen once. The receptor's source is an adult with an advanced solid tumor such as melanoma, head and neck, liver or kidney cancer. The specimen comprised CD4+ or CD8+ T cells sorted from blood, sampled in a trial of the OX40 agonist ivuxolimab.

The CDR3 DNA is TGTGCCAGCAGCGTTGGACTAGCGGGAGTAGATGAGCAGTTCTTC. Translation gives CASSVGLAGVDEQFF. V and J are TRBV6-1 and TRBJ2-1, with TRBD2 identical over 13 bases. Germline CDR1 is MNHNS and CDR2 is SASEGT. The J segment lost 8 bases and the V segment lost 6 bases, leaving 7 bases of the junction unmatched. This CDR3 has 15 amino acids.